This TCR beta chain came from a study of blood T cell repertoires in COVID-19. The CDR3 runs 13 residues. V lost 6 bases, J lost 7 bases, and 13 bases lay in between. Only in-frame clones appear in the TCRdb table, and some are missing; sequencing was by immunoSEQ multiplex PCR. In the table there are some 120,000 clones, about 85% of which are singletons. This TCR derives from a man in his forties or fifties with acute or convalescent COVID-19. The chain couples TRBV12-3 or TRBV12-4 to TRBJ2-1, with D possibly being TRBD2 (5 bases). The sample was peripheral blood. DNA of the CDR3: TGTGCCAGCAGCCCTGGACTGTTAAATGAGCAGTTCTTC. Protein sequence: CASSPGLLNEQFF.